Each of the 27 T cell receptor beta chains below was sequenced from the same sample in a study of shared clonotypes between healthy human individuals. Some clones are missing from TCRdb's copy, which holds only in-frame ones; the method was immunoSEQ multiplex PCR. Of 2 million to 2.5 million clones in the sample, 85% to 95% were seen once. Material for sequencing was naive CD4+ T cells sorted from blood. Stated subset: CD45RA+ positively selected. The source is a man aged 18 to 35 in good health.

The chain combines TRBV6-1 with TRBJ2-1, with 11 bases identical to TRBD2. The CDR3 has 14 amino acids. Germline V lookup: CDR1 MNHNS, CDR2 SASEGT. The chain's CDR3 is CATIRASGGLRQFF. DNA of the CDR3: TGTGCTACAATCAGAGCTAGCGGGGGGCTCAGACAGTTCTTC.

The chain uses TRBV27 and TRBJ2-7; D might be TRBD2 (6 bases). Per the germline V gene, CDR1 is MNHEY and CDR2 is SMNVEV (reference sequence). The CDR3 covers 15 residues. Trimming took 3 bases from V and 2 from J, leaving 14 bases between them. CDR3 sequence reads: CASSFTGTPPYEQYF. The CDR3 DNA reads TGTGCCAGCAGTTTTACCGGGACTCCCCCCTACGAGCAGTACTTC.

The V gene is TRBV5-1, the J gene TRBJ1-3; the D gene is possibly TRBD1 (6 bases). V shed 0 bases and J shed 5 bases, with 9 bases lying between them. Germline V gene data show CDR1 as SGHRS and CDR2 as YFSETQ. The length of the CDR3 is 14 residues. This chain's CDR3 is CASSLAGERNTIYF. The CDR3 DNA sequence: TGCGCCAGCAGCTTGGCAGGGGAGAGAAACACCATATATTTT. The full variable domain, with the rest looked up from reference TRBV5-1 and TRBJ1-3, is KAGVTQTPRYLIKTRGQQVTLSCSPISGHRSVSWYQQTPGQGLQFLFEYFSETQRNKGNFPGRFSGRQFSNSRSEMNVSTLELGDSALYLCASSLAGERNTIYFGEGSWLTVV.

The V call is TRBV7-9, the J call TRBJ1-1; possibly TRBD1 for D (6 bases). The CDR3 extends over 15 amino acids. The germline gives CDR1 SEHNR, CDR2 FQNEAQ (reference sequence). V lost 5 bases and J lost 1, with 14 bases in between. The DNA for the CDR3 is TGTGCCAGCAGCCTTTCCAGGGGCGGGAACACTGAAGCTTTCTTT. Its protein product is CASSLSRGGNTEAFF.

As for this clone: In the same sample, other DNA sequences code for this CDR3. The chain carries TRBV28 and TRBJ1-2, with 7 nucleotides matching TRBD1. This CDR3 has 13 residues. CDR1 is MDHEN and CDR2 is SYDVKM in the germline V gene. J lost 4 bases, V lost 6 bases, and 5 bases had no gene match. This CDR3 reads CASSLGGGYGYTF. For the CDR3, the DNA is TGTGCCAGCAGCTTAGGGGGCGGCTATGGCTACACCTTC.

V and J are TRBV5-1 and TRBJ1-6, with D maybe TRBD1 (5 bases). Trimming took 5 bases from V and 7 from J, leaving 16 bases between them. This CDR3 is 15 amino acids long. Germline CDR1 and CDR2: SGHRS and YFSETQ. The CDR3 coding sequence is TGCGCCAGCAGATCTGCCTCGGGGCCGAATTCACCCCTCCACTTT. It codes for CASRSASGPNSPLHF.

The chain joins TRBV6-5 to TRBJ1-6; TRBD1 matches 7 bases. The CDR3 sequence is 15 residues long. After removal of 6 bases from V and 4 bases from J, the junction contained 6 bases not matched to a gene. Germline CDR1 is MNHEY and CDR2 is SVGAGI. CDR3 DNA sequence: TGTGCCAGCAGCCCCGGACAGGAGTATAATTCACCCCTCCACTTT. Its translation is CASSPGQEYNSPLHF.

The chain has TRBV2 and TRBJ2-5; TRBD1 matches 9 bases. The CDR3 is 14 amino acids. Looked up from germline, CDR1 is SNHLY and CDR2 is FYNNEI. The junction had 4 bases not matched to a gene; V was cut back by 4 bases and J by 4 bases. The CDR3 sequence is CASSAQGQGETQYF. DNA of the CDR3: TGTGCCAGCAGTGCCCAGGGACAGGGAGAGACCCAGTACTTC.

A note on this clone: Other DNA sequences within the sample encode an identical CDR3. This chain uses TRBV29-1 with TRBJ1-1; a possible D gene is TRBD1 (5 bases). The CDR3 loop spans 13 amino acids. In germline, CDR1 is SQVTM, CDR2 ANQGSEA. V was cut by 4 bases and J by 2 bases, with 11 bases left in between. This CDR3 is CSVGPGLNTEAFF. The CDR3 DNA is TGCAGCGTTGGGCCGGGGCTAAACACTGAAGCTTTCTTT.

About this clone: The same CDR3 arises from other DNA sequences in this sample as well. The chain combines TRBV6-1 with TRBJ2-7; D unresolved. Looked up from germline, CDR1 is MNHNS and CDR2 is SASEGT. V dropped 6 bases and J dropped 3 bases, with 6 bases sitting between them. This CDR3 comprises 11 residues. For the CDR3, the DNA is TGTGCCAGCAGCGCACTCTACGAGCAGTACTTC. Its protein is CASSALYEQYF.

With regard to this clone: In the same sample, other DNA sequences code for this CDR3. This chain connects TRBV11-2 to TRBJ2-1; D uncertain. The CDR3 covers 15 residues. The ends were cut back, 5 bases at V and 0 bases at J, with 11 bases in the middle. Germline CDR1 and CDR2: SGHAT and FQNNGV. Here the CDR3 DNA reads TGTGCCAGCAGCCCCGCCGGCGGCTCCTACAATGAGCAGTTCTTC. Residues: CASSPAGGSYNEQFF.

The gene calls are TRBV5-1 and TRBJ2-7; 7 nucleotides match TRBD2. Germline V lookup: CDR1 SGHRS, CDR2 YFSETQ. The CDR3 spans 15 residues. V lost 2 bases to trimming and J lost 1 base; unmatched junction nucleotides: 6. The CDR3 sequence is CASSLRSGGSYEQYF. CDR3 DNA: TGCGCCAGCAGCTTACGATCCGGGGGGTCCTACGAGCAGTACTTC.

This clone came up once. J is TRBJ2-1 and V is TRBV28; D possibly matches TRBD1 or TRBD2 (6 bases each). Germline CDR1 reads MDHEN; CDR2 reads SYDVKM. V was pared by 3 bases and J by 1 base, with 10 bases between. This CDR3 spans 15 amino acids. CDR3 loop: CASSFGGGSYNEQFF. CDR3 nucleotide sequence: TGTGCCAGCAGTTTCGGGGGCGGGTCCTACAATGAGCAGTTCTTC.

In regard to this clone: This sample includes further DNA sequences coding for the same CDR3. The V call is TRBV29-1, the J call TRBJ1-1; 8 bases fit TRBD1. Per germline, CDR1 SQVTM and CDR2 ANQGSEA. V dropped 6 bases and J dropped 2; count of bases not matched to a gene: 5. The CDR3 contains 13 residues. The CDR3 region is CSVAGQGNTEAFF. The CDR3, as DNA: TGCAGCGTCGCCGGACAGGGCAACACTGAAGCTTTCTTT.

As to this clone: Other DNA sequences from this sample encode an identical CDR3 as well. This rearrangement joins TRBV18 to TRBJ1-2; no firm D call. CDR1 is KGHSH and CDR2 is LQKENI in the germline V gene. The CDR3 covers 15 residues. The V end was cut by 3 bases, the J end by 3 bases, with 14 bases between. The CDR3: CASSPPVSRDYGYTF. The CDR3 bases are TGTGCCAGCTCACCTCCGGTGAGTCGGGACTATGGCTACACCTTC. The full variable domain, completed using reference TRBV18 and TRBJ1-2, is NAGVMQNPRHLVRRRGQEARLRCSPMKGHSHVYWYRQLPEEGLKFMVYLQKENIIDESGMPKERFSAEFPKEGPSILRIQQVVRGDSAAYFCASSPPVSRDYGYTFGSGTRLTVV.

DNA of the CDR3: TGTGCCAGCTCACCACCAAGGGGGGGGACCGGCCAAGAGACCCAGTACTTC. Translating gives CASSPPRGGTGQETQYF. V gene TRBV18 combines with J gene TRBJ2-5; the D gene is possibly TRBD2 (7 bases). Germline V gene sequence: CDR1 KGHSH, CDR2 LQKENI. With 0 bases removed from V and 1 base from J, the gap between germline ends came to 15 bases. The CDR3 runs 17 residues.

A few counts support this clone. Other DNA variants within this sample encode the same CDR3. The chain is built from TRBV7-9 and TRBJ2-3; D gene unclear. Per the germline V gene, CDR1 is SEHNR and CDR2 is FQNEAQ (reference sequence). The V and J ends lost 2 bases and 3 bases respectively, with 0 bases between them. This CDR3 is built from 11 residues. The CDR3 DNA reads TGTGCCAGCAGCTTAACAGATACGCAGTATTTT. As protein: CASSLTDTQYF. The whole variable domain, filled in from reference TRBV7-9 and TRBJ2-3, reads DTGVSQNPRHKITKRGQNVTFRCDPISEHNRLYWYRQTLGQGPEFLTYFQNEAQLEKSRLLSDRFSAERPKGSFSTLEIQRTEQGDSAMYLCASSLTDTQYFGPGTRLTVL.

CDR3 amino acids: CASSVGHGGKAFF. CDR3 bases: TGTGCCAGCAGCGTAGGCCATGGAGGGAAGGCTTTCTTT. The chain joins TRBV9 to TRBJ1-1, with D unclear. Germline V gene data show CDR1 as SGDLS and CDR2 as YYNGEE. The CDR3 covers 13 residues. The germline V and J ends were trimmed by 0 bases and 11 bases, with 14 bases remaining between them.

Points on this clone: The junction does not match germline at one end; this may be a read error. This sequence joins TRBV29-1 and TRBJ2-5, with D unclear. CDR3 length: 10 residues. Looked up from germline, CDR1 is SQVTM and CDR2 is ANQGSEA. The CDR3 DNA is TGTGCTCCCATTAAAGAGACCCAGTACTTC. Translated, it gives CAPIKETQYF.

The V call is TRBV12-2, the J call TRBJ1-1; TRBD1, the table's D call, lacks a check against the DNA. TRBV12-2 is a documented pseudogene. This CDR3 spans 14 amino acids. The CDR3 nucleotides read TGTGCAAGTCGCTTTAGGGGGCGGAACACTGAAGCTTTCTTT. Protein product: CASRFRGRNTEAFF.

This chain uses TRBV7-9 with TRBJ2-2; D might be TRBD1 (6 bases). Trimming took 1 base from V and 3 from J, leaving 21 bases between them. Germline V gene data show CDR1 as SEHNR and CDR2 as FQNEAQ (reference sequence). The CDR3 has 19 amino acids. The CDR3 reads CASSLVALRDIIYTGELFF. The CDR3 DNA reads as TGTGCCAGCAGCTTAGTCGCGTTACGGGACATAATCTACACCGGGGAGCTGTTTTTT.

The rearrangement links TRBV27 to TRBJ2-3; 9 bases map to TRBD2. With V trimmed by 2 bases and J by 2 bases, 2 bases remained unmatched. CDR1 is MNHEY and CDR2 is SMNVEV in the germline V gene (reference sequence). The CDR3 is 15 residues long. The DNA for the CDR3 is TGTGCCAGCAGTTTAGCGGGGGGGATCACAGATACGCAGTATTTT. As protein: CASSLAGGITDTQYF.

V is TRBV30 and J is TRBJ2-7; D perhaps matches TRBD2 (7 bases). Germline-derived CDR1 and CDR2 are GTSNPN and SVGIG (reference sequence). The CDR3 loop spans 15 amino acids. V lost 0 bases to trimming and J lost 6 bases, with 18 bases between them. This CDR3 reads CAWSVLGGRRAEQYF. As DNA, the CDR3 is TGTGCCTGGAGTGTACTGGGGGGGCGCCGGGCCGAGCAGTACTTC.

This chain connects TRBV10-2 to TRBJ2-7, with 8 bases lining up with TRBD1. V dropped 10 bases and J dropped 4; count of bases not matched to a gene: 9. The CDR3 runs 13 residues. The germline gives CDR1 WSHSY, CDR2 SAAADI. The CDR3 DNA is TGCGCCATCGTTCCAGGACAGGGTTACGAGCAGTACTTC. The encoded protein is CAIVPGQGYEQYF.

The chain combines TRBV11-2 with TRBJ2-7, with TRBD2 matching 8 bases. Germline CDR1 and CDR2: SGHAT and FQNNGV. The J segment lost 3 bases and the V segment lost 2 bases, leaving 9 bases of the junction unmatched. CDR3 size: 16 residues. The CDR3 coding sequence is TGTGCCAGCAGCTTATGGGCCAGCGGGAGATTCTACGAGCAGTACTTC. Protein product: CASSLWASGRFYEQYF.

This rearrangement joins TRBV4-3 to TRBJ2-5; D perhaps matches TRBD2 (5 bases). CDR3 length equals 14 residues. V gave up 1 base and J gave up 2 bases, with 8 bases separating them. Germline V lookup: CDR1 LGHNA, CDR2 YSLEER. CDR3 nucleotide sequence: TGCGCCAGCAGCCAAGGGACTCTACAAGAGACCCAGTACTTC. It is translated as CASSQGTLQETQYF.

The chain joins TRBV4-1 to TRBJ2-7; no firm D call. The V and J ends lost 4 bases and 3 bases respectively, with 16 bases between them. There are 15 residues in the CDR3. CDR1 and CDR2 from the germline V gene are MGHRA and YSYEKL. In DNA form, the CDR3 reads TGCGCCAGCAGCCGCGGCCGGGTCTTAAACTACGAGCAGTACTTC. Its protein product is CASSRGRVLNYEQYF.